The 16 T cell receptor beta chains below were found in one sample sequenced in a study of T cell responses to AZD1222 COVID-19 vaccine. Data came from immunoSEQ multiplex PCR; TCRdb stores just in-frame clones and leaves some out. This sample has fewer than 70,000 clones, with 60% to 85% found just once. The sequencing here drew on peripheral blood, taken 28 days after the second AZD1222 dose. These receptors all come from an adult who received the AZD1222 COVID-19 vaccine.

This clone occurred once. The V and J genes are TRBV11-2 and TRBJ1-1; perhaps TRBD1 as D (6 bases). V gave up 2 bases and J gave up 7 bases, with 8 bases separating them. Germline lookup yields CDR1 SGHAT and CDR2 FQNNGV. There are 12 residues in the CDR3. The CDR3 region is CASSLQTGEAFF. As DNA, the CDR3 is TGTGCCAGCAGCTTACAGACAGGTGAAGCTTTCTTT.

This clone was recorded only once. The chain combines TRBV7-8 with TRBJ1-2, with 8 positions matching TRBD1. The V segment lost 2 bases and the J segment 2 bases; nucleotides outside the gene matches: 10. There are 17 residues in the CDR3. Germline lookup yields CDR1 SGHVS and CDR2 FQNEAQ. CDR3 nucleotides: TGTGCCAGCAGCTTAATTGGCAGGGGGCGCCGCAACTATGGCTACACCTTC. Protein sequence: CASSLIGRGRRNYGYTF.

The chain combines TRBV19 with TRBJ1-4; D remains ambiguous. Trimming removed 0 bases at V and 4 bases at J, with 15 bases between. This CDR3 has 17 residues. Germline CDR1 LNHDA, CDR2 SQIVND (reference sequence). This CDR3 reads CASSIDGRNGINEKLFF. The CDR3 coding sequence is TGTGCCAGTAGTATAGACGGCAGGAACGGGATTAATGAAAAACTGTTTTTT.

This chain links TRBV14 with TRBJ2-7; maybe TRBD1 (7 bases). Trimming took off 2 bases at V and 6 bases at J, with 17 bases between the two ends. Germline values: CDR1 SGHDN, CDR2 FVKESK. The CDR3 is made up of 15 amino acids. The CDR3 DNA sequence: TGTGCCAGCAGCCAAAGGTTCAGGGGGGCCTCCGAGCAGTACTTC. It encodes CASSQRFRGASEQYF.

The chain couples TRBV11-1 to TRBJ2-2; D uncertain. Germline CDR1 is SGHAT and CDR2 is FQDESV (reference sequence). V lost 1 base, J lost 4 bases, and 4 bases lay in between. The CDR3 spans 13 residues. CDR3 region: CASSLGLTGELFF. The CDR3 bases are TGTGCCAGCAGCTTAGGTCTCACCGGGGAGCTGTTTTTT.

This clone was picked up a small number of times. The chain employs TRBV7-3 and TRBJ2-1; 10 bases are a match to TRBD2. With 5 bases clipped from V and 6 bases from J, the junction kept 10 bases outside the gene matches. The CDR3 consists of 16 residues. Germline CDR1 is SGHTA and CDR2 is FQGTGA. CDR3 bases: TGTGCCAGCAGCCCACTAGCGGGGACGGCGATCAATGAGCAGTTCTTC. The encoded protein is CASSPLAGTAINEQFF.

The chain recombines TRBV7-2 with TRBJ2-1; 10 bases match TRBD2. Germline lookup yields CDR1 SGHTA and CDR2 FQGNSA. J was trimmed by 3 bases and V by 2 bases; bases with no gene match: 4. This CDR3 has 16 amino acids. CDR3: CASSLSSSGGYNEQFF. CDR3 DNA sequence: TGTGCCAGCAGCTTATCATCTAGCGGGGGCTACAATGAGCAGTTCTTC.

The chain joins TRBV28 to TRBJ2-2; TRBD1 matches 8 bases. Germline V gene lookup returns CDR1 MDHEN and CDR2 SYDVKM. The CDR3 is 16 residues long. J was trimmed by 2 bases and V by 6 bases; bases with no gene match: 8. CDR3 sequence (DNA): TGTGCCAGCAGAACCCGACAGGGGTTCAACACCGGGGAGCTGTTTTTT. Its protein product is CASRTRQGFNTGELFF.

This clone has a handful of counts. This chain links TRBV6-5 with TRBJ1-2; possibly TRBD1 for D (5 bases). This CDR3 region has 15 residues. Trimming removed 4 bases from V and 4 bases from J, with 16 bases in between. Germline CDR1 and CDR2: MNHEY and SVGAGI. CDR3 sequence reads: CASSSFKGAFYGYTF. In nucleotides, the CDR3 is TGTGCCAGCAGTTCCTTTAAAGGGGCGTTCTATGGCTACACCTTC.

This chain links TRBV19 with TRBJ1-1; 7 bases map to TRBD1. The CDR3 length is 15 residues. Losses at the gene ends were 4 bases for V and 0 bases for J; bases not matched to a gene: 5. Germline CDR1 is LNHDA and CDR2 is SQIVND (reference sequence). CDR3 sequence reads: CASSKGATMNTEAFF. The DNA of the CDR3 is TGTGCCAGTAGTAAGGGGGCGACCATGAACACTGAAGCTTTCTTT.

CDR3 protein: CASSQTGISGNTIYF. CDR3 nucleotide sequence: TGTGCCAGCAGCCAAACGGGGATCTCTGGAAACACCATATATTTT. V is TRBV3-1 (or the pseudogene TRBV3-2) and J is TRBJ1-3; D is uncertain. Germline V CDR1 and CDR2: LGHDT, YNNKEL (reference sequence). The germline V and J ends were trimmed by 2 bases and 0 bases, with 8 bases remaining between them. The CDR3 is made up of 15 amino acids.

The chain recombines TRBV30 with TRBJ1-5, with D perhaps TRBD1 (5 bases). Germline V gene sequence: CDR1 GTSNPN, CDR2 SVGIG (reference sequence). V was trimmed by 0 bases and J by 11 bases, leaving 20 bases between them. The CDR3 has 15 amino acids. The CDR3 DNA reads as TGTGCCTGGAGTGTACGTGGCAGTTTATGGGGGGCCCAGCATTTT. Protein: CAWSVRGSLWGAQHF.

The CDR3 sequence is CASSFQSATVAFF. The CDR3 DNA is TGTGCCAGCAGCTTCCAGTCCGCGACAGTAGCTTTCTTT. This rearrangement joins TRBV5-5 to TRBJ1-1, with D possibly being TRBD1 (5 bases). The germline V and J ends were trimmed by 2 bases and 10 bases, with 15 bases remaining between them. Per germline, CDR1 SGHKS and CDR2 YYEKEE (reference sequence). The CDR3 spans 13 residues.

CDR3 residues: CASSPGLRSLYNEQFF. The CDR3 DNA is TGTGCCAGCAGCCCAGGACTCCGCTCGCTCTACAATGAGCAGTTCTTC. The gene calls are TRBV28 and TRBJ2-1; a weak D match, TRBD2 (5 bases). Germline values: CDR1 MDHEN, CDR2 SYDVKM. The CDR3 is 16 residues long. Trimming shortened V by 6 bases and J by 3 bases, and 18 bases separated the two germline ends.

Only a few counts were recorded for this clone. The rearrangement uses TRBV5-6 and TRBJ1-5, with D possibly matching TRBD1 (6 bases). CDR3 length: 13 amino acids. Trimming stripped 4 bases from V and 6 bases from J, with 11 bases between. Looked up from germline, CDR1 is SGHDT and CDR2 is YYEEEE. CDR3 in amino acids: CASSKDRSQPQHF. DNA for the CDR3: TGTGCCAGCAGCAAAGACAGGTCTCAGCCCCAGCATTTT.

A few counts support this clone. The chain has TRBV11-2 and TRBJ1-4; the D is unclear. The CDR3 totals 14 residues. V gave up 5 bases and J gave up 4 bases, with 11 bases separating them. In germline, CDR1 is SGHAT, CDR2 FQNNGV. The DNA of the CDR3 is TGTGCCAGCAGCCCCAGACCCGGTAATGAAAAACTGTTTTTT. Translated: CASSPRPGNEKLFF.